Listed below are T cell receptor beta chains from one sample, sequenced in a study of shared clonotypes between healthy human individuals. TCRdb's table, derived via immunoSEQ multiplex PCR, lists solely in-frame clones and lacks some. This sample has some 480,000 clones, with 70% to 85% found just once. Material for sequencing was PBMCs. These receptors all come from a woman aged 40 to 55 in good health. Some clones in this sample may be carry-over from other donors' samples. CDR3s include the opening cysteine and the closing phenylalanine or tryptophan. D genes are given only for firm matches. Clone size is not always given. Where it is, it says once, few, many or a class for expanded clones.

abundance,v_gene,j_gene,d_gene,CDR3nt,CDR3aa
-,TRBV4-1,TRBJ1-6,-,TGCGCCAGCAGCCACGGGTCGTTAAATTCACCCCTCCACTTT,CASSHGSLNSPLHF
-,TRBV15,TRBJ2-2,-,TGTGCCACCAGCAGAGTCGCTGGGGAGCTGTTTTTT,CATSRVAGELFF
few,TRBV27,TRBJ1-3,-,TGTGCCAGCAGTCAGACAAGGGGCTCTGGAAACACCATATATTTT,CASSQTRGSGNTIYF
-,TRBV29-1,TRBJ2-4,-,TGCAGCGTTGAATCGGTTACGGACGCCAAAAACATTCAGTACTTC,CSVESVTDAKNIQYF
-,TRBV2,TRBJ1-5,TRBD1,TGTGCCAGCAGCGCCCGACAGGGGTATACTCAGCCCCAGCATTTT,CASSARQGYTQPQHF
few,TRBV4-1,TRBJ1-1,-,TGCGCCAGCAGCCAAGATCGGGGACAAATGAACACTGAAGCTTTCTTT,CASSQDRGQMNTEAFF
-,TRBV2,TRBJ2-5,-,TGTGCCAGCAGGGGAGGGACCCAGTACTTC,CASRGGTQYF
-,TRBV30,TRBJ2-7,TRBD2,TGTGCCTGGAGTAGAATGCGCGGGAGACGGACCTACGAGCAGTACTTC,CAWSRMRGRRTYEQYF
few,TRBV10-3,TRBJ1-1,-,TGTGCCATCAGTGACTCAGGGGTTGAAGCTTTCTTT,CAISDSGVEAFF
few,TRBV6-6,TRBJ2-1,-,TGTGCCACCACAGAGACAGGTCCTTACAATGAGCAGTTCTTC,CATTETGPYNEQFF
-,TRBV2,TRBJ1-1,TRBD1,TGTGCCAGCAGGGGGAGGACAGGGGTCACTGAAGCTTTCTTT,CASRGRTGVTEAFF
-,TRBV14,TRBJ2-7,TRBD2,TGTGCCAGCAGCCAAGATCTGAGGTGGACTAGCGGGAGTCCTAGCTCCTACGAGCAGTACTTC,CASSQDLRWTSGSPSSYEQYF
-,TRBV2,TRBJ2-2,-,TGTGCCAGCGTTGCGGGAAACACCGGGGAGCTGTTTTTT,CASVAGNTGELFF
-,TRBV2,TRBJ2-7,TRBD1,TGTGCCAGCAGTTCAGCAGGAAGGACAGGGCGATACGAGCAGTACTTC,CASSSAGRTGRYEQYF
once,TRBV5-1,TRBJ1-5,-,TGCGCCAGCAGCGCAGACCCCCAGGGTTCAGGACAGCCCCAGCATTTT,CASSADPQGSGQPQHF
-,TRBV19,TRBJ1-3,-,TGTGCCAGTAGTATAGGGCCCGGCTCTGGAAACACCATATATTTT,CASSIGPGSGNTIYF
-,TRBV5-5,TRBJ2-7,-,TGTGCCAGCAGCCGCGACTACGAGCAGTACTTC,CASSRDYEQYF
few,TRBV9,TRBJ2-2,-,TGTGCCAGCAGCGTCGGTAACACCGGGGAGCTGTTTTTT,CASSVGNTGELFF
-,TRBV19,TRBJ1-4,-,TGTGCCAGTAGTATTGGGGGGCATCAAGAAAAACTGTTTTTT,CASSIGGHQEKLFF
-,TRBV30,TRBJ2-7,TRBD1,TGTGCCTGGAGTACGACAGGGCTCAACGAGCAGTACTTC,CAWSTTGLNEQYF
-,TRBV28,TRBJ1-1,TRBD1,TGTGCCAGCAGTTCACAGGGGAGGGACACTGAAGCTTTCTTT,CASSSQGRDTEAFF
-,TRBV5-1,TRBJ1-6,TRBD1,TGCGCCAGCAGCGAGACAGGGGGTGATTCACCCCTCCACTTT,CASSETGGDSPLHF
-,TRBV7-9,TRBJ2-1,TRBD1,TGTGCCAGCAGCCTTACAGGGGGCGCCGGTGAGCAGTTCTTC,CASSLTGGAGEQFF
-,TRBV28,TRBJ1-2,-,TGTGCCAGCAGTTTATCCGCGGGACTCAACTATGGCTACACCTTC,CASSLSAGLNYGYTF
-,TRBV7-3,TRBJ2-1,TRBD2,TGTGCCAGCAGCTTAGCGGGAGTGGCAAATGAGCAGTTCTTC,CASSLAGVANEQFF
-,TRBV6-1,TRBJ2-1,TRBD2,TGTGCCAGCAGTGGGCTAGCGGGATACAATGAGCAGTTCTTC,CASSGLAGYNEQFF
-,TRBV4-1,TRBJ2-7,-,TGCGCCAGCAGCCAGGGACCGTCAGGCTCCTACGAGCAGTACTTC,CASSQGPSGSYEQYF
few,TRBV28,TRBJ2-7,TRBD2,TGTGCCAGCAGTGTCCCGACTAGCGGGAGAATTTTTGAGCAGTACTTC,CASSVPTSGRIFEQYF
-,TRBV27,TRBJ2-5,TRBD1,TGTGCCAGCAGTTCGACAGGGCCGGTAGTAGGGGGCCAGTACTTC,CASSSTGPVVGGQYF
few,TRBV5-6,TRBJ1-1,TRBD1,TGTGCCAGCAGCGGGTGGGACAGCACTGAAGCTTTCTTT,CASSGWDSTEAFF
-,TRBV6-6,TRBJ1-5,TRBD1,TGTGCCAGCAGTTACGGAGACAGGGACTATCAGCCCCAGCATTTT,CASSYGDRDYQPQHF
-,TRBV5-1,TRBJ2-7,-,TGCGCCAGCAGCCTTGGAATCGTCAGCAACTCCTACGAGCAGTACTTC,CASSLGIVSNSYEQYF
few,TRBV28,TRBJ1-2,TRBD1,TGTGCCAGCAGTTTAGGACAGGCGCCCCTGTTCGGCTACACCTTC,CASSLGQAPLFGYTF
-,TRBV25-1,TRBJ2-1,-,TGTGCCAGCAGTGAAGGGTTCAATCCCAGCGAGCAGTTCTTC,CASSEGFNPSEQFF
few,TRBV14,TRBJ1-2,-,TGTGCCAGCAGCCAAGCAGGGACGTATGGCTACACCTTC,CASSQAGTYGYTF
-,TRBV9,TRBJ1-2,TRBD1,TGTGCCAGCAGAGGGACAGATCCCCTTAACTATGGCTACACCTTC,CASRGTDPLNYGYTF
-,TRBV7-3,TRBJ2-3,-,TGTGCCAGCAGCCAGGGGGGGAGGACAGATACGCAGTATTTT,CASSQGGRTDTQYF
-,TRBV11-3,TRBJ2-5,-,TGTGCCAGCAGCTTAGGGGCCTCCACGGAGACCCAGTACTTC,CASSLGASTETQYF
-,TRBV28,TRBJ2-2,-,TGTGCCAGCATTCCTTCAGGAGGGCCCGGGGAGCTGTTTTTT,CASIPSGGPGELFF
-,TRBV4-2,TRBJ2-3,-,TGTGCCAGCAGCCAAGGAACCCGGTCCACAGATACGCAGTATTTT,CASSQGTRSTDTQYF
-,TRBV4-1,TRBJ2-2,-,TGCGCCAGCAGCCAAGAAAGACAGATTACCGGGGAGCTGTTTTTT,CASSQERQITGELFF
-,TRBV18,TRBJ2-2,-,TGTGCCAGCTCACAGGGACTTTCGAACACCGGGGAGCTGTTTTTT,CASSQGLSNTGELFF